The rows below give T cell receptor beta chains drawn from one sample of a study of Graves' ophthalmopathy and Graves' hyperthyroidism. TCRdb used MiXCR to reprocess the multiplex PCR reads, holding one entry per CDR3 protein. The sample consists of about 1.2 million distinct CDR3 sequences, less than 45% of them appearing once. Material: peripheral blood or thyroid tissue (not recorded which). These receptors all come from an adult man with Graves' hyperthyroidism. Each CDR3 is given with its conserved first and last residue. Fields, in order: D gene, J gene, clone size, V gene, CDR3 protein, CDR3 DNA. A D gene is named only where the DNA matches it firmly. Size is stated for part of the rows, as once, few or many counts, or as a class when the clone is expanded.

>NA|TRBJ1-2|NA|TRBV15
CATSRDSGQPGKGYTF
TGTGCCACCAGCCGAGATTCCGGACAGCCCGGGAAGGGCTACACCTTC
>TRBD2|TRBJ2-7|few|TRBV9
CASSGNPGLAGDHEQYF
TGTGCCAGCAGCGGAAACCCGGGACTAGCGGGAGACCACGAGCAGTACTTC
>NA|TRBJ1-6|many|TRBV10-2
CASLGSPGLQALHF
TGCGCCAGCTTGGGGAGCCCGGGCCTTCAAGCCCTCCACTTT
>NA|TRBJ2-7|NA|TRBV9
CASSQVGARGEQYF
TGTGCCAGCAGCCAAGTTGGGGCCAGGGGAGAGCAGTACTTC
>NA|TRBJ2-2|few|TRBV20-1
CSDRDTGELFF
TGCAGTGACAGGGACACCGGGGAGCTGTTTTTT
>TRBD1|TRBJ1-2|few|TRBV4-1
CASSQSSTGGVMYGYTF
TGCGCCAGCAGCCAGAGTTCTACAGGGGGCGTTATGTATGGCTACACCTTC
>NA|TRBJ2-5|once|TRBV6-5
CASSYSKFGKREETQYF
TGTGCCAGCAGTTACTCGAAGTTTGGGAAGAGAGAAGAGACCCAGTACTTC
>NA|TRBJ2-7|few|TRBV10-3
CAISESSKSYEQYF
TGTGCCATCAGTGAGTCTAGTAAGAGCTACGAGCAGTACTTC
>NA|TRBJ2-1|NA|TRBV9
CASSPRTNEQFF
TGTGCCAGCAGTCCTAGAACCAATGAGCAGTTCTTC
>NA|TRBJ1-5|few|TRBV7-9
CASSRGEDNQPQHF
TGTGCCAGCAGCAGGGGGGAGGACAATCAGCCCCAGCATTTT
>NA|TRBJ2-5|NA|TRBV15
CATSRVGAPQETQYF
TGTGCCACCAGCAGAGTTGGGGCGCCACAAGAGACCCAGTACTTC
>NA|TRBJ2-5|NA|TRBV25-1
CACSEWAATQETQYF
TGTGCCTGCAGTGAATGGGCAGCCACTCAAGAGACCCAGTACTTC
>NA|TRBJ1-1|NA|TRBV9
CASSPWTMNTEAFF
TGTGCCAGCAGCCCATGGACGATGAACACTGAAGCTTTCTTT
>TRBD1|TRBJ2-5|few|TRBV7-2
CASSLTGAGEETQYF
TGTGCCAGCAGCTTAACAGGGGCCGGTGAAGAGACCCAGTACTTC
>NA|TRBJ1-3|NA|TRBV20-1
CSANMPSSSGNTIYF
TGCAGTGCTAACATGCCCTCAAGCTCTGGAAACACCATATATTTT
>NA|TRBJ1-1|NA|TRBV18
CASSPWMIGGTEASF
TGTGCCAGCTCACCGTGGATGATCGGCGGCACTGAAGCTTCCTTT
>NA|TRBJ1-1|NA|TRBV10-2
CASSEDGSGTEAFF
TGCGCCAGCAGTGAGGACGGCTCGGGCACTGAAGCTTTCTTT
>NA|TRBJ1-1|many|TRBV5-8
CASSRTGFEAFF
TGTGCCAGCAGTAGGACGGGGTTCGAAGCTTTCTTT
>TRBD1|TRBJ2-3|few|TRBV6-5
CASSEGTGDTDTQYF
TGTGCCAGCAGTGAAGGGACAGGGGACACAGATACGCAGTATTTT
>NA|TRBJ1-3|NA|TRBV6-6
CALGAGGNTIYF
TGTGCCCTAGGGGCTGGTGGAAACACCATATATTTT
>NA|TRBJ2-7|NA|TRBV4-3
CASSQDARGRTSYEQYF
TGCGCCAGCAGCCAAGACGCTAGGGGCCGAACCTCCTACGAGCAGTACTTC
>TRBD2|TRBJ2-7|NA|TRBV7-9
CTSSTRLAGAPRSYEQYF
TGTACCAGCAGCACCCGACTAGCGGGAGCTCCTAGGTCCTACGAGCAGTACTTC
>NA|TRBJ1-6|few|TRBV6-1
CATYEALNSPLHF
TGTGCCACCTATGAGGCCTTAAATTCACCCCTCCACTTT
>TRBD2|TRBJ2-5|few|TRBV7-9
CASIGGSSGSAETQYF
TGTGCCAGCATCGGGGGTAGCAGCGGGAGTGCAGAGACCCAGTACTTC
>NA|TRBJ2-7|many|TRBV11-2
CASSLWPNSYEQYF
TGTGCCAGCAGCTTGTGGCCTAATTCCTACGAGCAGTACTTC
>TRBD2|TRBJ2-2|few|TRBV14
CASSWTRANTGELFF
TGTGCCAGCAGCTGGACTAGGGCGAACACCGGGGAGCTGTTTTTT
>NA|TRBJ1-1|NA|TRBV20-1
CRAKSDGPNTEAFF
TGCAGGGCGAAGTCCGACGGGCCCAACACTGAAGCTTTCTTT
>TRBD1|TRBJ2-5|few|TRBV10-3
CASSYQGAETQYF
TGTGCCAGCAGTTACCAGGGGGCAGAGACCCAGTACTTC